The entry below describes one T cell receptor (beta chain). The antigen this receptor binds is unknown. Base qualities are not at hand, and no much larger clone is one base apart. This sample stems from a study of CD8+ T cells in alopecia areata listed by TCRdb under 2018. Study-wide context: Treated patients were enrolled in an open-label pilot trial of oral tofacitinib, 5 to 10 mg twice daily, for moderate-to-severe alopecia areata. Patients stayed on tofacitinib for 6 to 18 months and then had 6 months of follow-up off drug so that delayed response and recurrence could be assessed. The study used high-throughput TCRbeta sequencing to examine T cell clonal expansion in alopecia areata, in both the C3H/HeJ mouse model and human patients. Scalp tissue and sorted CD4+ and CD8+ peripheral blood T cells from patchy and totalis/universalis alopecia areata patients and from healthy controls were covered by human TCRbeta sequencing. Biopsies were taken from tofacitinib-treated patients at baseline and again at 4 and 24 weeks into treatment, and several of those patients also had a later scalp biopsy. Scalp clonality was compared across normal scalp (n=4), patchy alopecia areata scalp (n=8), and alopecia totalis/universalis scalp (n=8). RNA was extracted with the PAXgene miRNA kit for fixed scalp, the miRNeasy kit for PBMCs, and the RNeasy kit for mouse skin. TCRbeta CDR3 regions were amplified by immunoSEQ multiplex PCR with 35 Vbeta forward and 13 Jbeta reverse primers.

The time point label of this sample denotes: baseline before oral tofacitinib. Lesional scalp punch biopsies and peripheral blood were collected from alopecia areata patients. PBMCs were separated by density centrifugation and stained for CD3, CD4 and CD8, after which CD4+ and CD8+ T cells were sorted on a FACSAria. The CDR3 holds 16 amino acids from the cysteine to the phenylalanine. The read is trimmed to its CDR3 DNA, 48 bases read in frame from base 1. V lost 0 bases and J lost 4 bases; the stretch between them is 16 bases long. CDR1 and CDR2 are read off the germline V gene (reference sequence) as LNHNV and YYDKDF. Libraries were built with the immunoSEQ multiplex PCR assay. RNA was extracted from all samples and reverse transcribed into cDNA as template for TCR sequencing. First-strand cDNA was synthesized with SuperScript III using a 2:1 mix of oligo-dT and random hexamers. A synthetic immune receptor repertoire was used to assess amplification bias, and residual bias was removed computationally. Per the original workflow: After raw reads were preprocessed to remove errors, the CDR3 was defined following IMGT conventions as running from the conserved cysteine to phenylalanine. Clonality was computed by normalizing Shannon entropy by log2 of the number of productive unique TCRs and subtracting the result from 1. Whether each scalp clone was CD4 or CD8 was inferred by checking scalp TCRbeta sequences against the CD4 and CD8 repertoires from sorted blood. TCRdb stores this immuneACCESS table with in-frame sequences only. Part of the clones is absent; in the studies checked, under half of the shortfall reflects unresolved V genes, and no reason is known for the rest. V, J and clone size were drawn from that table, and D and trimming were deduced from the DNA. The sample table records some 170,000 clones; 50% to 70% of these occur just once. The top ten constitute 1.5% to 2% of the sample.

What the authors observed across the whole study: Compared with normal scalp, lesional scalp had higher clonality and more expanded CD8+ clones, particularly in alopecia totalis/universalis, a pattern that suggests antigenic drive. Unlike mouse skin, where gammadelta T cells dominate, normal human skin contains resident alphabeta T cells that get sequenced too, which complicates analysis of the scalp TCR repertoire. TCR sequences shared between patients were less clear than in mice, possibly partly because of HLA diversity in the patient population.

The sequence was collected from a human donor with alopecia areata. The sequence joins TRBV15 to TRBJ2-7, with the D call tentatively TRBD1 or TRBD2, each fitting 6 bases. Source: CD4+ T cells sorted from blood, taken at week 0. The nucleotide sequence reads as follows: TGTGCCACCAGCAGAGATGATACGGGGGCTCAATACGAGCAGTACTTC. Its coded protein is CATSRDDTGAQYEQYF.